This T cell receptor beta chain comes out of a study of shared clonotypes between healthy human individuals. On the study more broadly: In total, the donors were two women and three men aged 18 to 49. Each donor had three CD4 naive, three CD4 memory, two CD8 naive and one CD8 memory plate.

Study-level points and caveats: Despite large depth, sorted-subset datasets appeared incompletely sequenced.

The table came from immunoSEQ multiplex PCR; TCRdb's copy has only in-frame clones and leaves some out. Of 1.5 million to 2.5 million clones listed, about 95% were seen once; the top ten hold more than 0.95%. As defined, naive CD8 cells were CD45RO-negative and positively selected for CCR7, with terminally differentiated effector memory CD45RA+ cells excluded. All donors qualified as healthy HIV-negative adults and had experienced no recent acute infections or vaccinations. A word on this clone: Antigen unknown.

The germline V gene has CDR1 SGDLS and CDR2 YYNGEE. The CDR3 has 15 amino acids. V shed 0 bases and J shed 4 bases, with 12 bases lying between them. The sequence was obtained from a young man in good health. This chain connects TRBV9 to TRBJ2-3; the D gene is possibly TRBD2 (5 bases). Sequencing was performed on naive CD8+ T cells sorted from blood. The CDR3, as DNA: TGTGCCAGCAGCGTAGCCGGGGTCGTAGCAGATACGCAGTATTTT. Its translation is CASSVAGVVADTQYF.